This TCR beta chain stems from a study of T cell responses to AZD1222 COVID-19 vaccine (dated by TCRdb to the early 2020s). Regarding the complete study: AZD1222 recipients whose second dose came at about 4 weeks and those whose second dose came at about 12 weeks were combined into one group, since spike-specific TCR depth and breadth did not differ between the two schedules. TCR sequencing covered fewer than 250 trial participants: approximately 200 given two doses of AZD1222 and some 25 given two doses of MenACWY control vaccine. Trial participants were enrolled by age into 18-55, 56-69 and 70-plus year subgroups, with roughly 160, 29 and 62 TCR-sequenced participants respectively. The paper's findings and limits, for the study overall: Participants were mostly white British and included more females than males, and it was suggested by the authors that clonal diversity may have been underestimated. No day 14 peak-response samples were available, so repertoires were characterized only after the peak T cell response. CD4 TCRs associated with the vaccine covered the entire spike protein, and the dominant responses were in regions 160-218 and 743-854. Conclusions about previously exposed vaccinees are limited, since just five to seven AZD1222 recipients were seropositive for SARS-CoV-2 at baseline. The 56-69-year group was small, and its depth increase did not reach significance, likely because of low power. Spike-specific TCR breadth and depth rose significantly after two AZD1222 doses compared with day 0 and with MenACWY recipients. Nearly half of unique spike-specific TCRs reportedly recognized epitopes outside regions mutated in the B.1.351 and B.1.1.7 variants.

As encoded in the germline V gene, CDR1 is SGHNT while CDR2 is YENEEA. The CDR3, from cysteine to phenylalanine, totals 14 residues. Only the CDR3 DNA stays, 42 bases, in frame from base 1. From V the trimming removes 4 bases and from J it removes 5 bases, while the gene matches leave 7 bases of the junction unaccounted for. The CDR3 regions of human TCRbeta chains were subjected to immunosequencing. Per the source publication's procedure: Repertoire TCRs were matched against a reference library of SARS-CoV-2-specific TCRs generated with the MIRA antigen-specificity platform. Breadth was defined as the fraction of unique TCRs that were SARS-CoV-2-associated, and depth was defined as the fraction of total T cells that were SARS-CoV-2-associated. Using the MIRA data, every spike-specific TCR was mapped to the spike region that the TCR reacted to and assigned to either a CD4 or a CD8 class. Log10-transformed breadth and depth values were compared by one-way ANOVA with Sidak's multiple comparisons tests. The clones in this table, taken by TCRdb from immuneACCESS, are in-frame only. Not every clone is retained; where verified, under half of the shortfall comes from an unresolved V gene, and the cause of the rest is unknown. V, J and clone size are taken as reported in that table, and D and trimming were inferred from the DNA itself. This sample gives 72,000 or so clones in total; 75% to 90% of them show up just once. The top ten constitute just over 20% of the sample.

What this sample's time point label stands for: baseline before first vaccination. Vaccinee samples were obtained from the UK trials COV001 and COV002, which included a single-blind randomized controlled phase 2/3 trial of AZD1222 (ChAdOx1 nCoV-19) in healthy adults. For TCRbeta chain sequencing, PBMC samples from trial participants were taken at day 0 and at day 28 after the second dose. In the case of this clone: The specificity of this receptor is unknown. No base qualities exist here, and no much larger clone lies one base off it.

Recombination linked TRBV11-3 to TRBJ2-7, with 8 junctional bases fitting TRBD1. This material consisted of peripheral blood, taken on day 0 of AZD1222 vaccination. The clonotype comes from an adult in good health. This receptor carries the CDR3 CASSSRDRRNEQYF. The DNA sequence is as follows: TGTGCCAGCAGCTCCCGGGACAGGCGGAACGAGCAGTACTTC. The full variable domain, completed from the reference TRBV11-3 and TRBJ2-7 proteins outside the CDR3, reads EAGVVQSPRYKIIEKKQPVAFWCNPISGHNTLYWYLQNLGQGPELLIRYENEEAVDDSQLPKDRFSAERLKGVDSTLKIQPAELGDSAVYLCASSSRDRRNEQYFGPGTRLTVT.